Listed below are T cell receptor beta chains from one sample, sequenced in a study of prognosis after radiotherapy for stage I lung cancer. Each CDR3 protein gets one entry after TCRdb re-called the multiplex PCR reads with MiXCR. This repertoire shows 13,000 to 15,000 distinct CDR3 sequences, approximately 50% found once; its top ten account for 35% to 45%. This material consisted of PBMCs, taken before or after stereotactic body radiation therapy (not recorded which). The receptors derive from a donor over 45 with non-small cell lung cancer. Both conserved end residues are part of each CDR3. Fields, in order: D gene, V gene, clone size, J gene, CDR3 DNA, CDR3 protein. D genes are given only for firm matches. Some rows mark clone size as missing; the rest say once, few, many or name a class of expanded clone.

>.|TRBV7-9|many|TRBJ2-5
TGTGCCAGCAGCTTAGCTTACGGCGCCCAAGAGACCCAGTACTTC
CASSLAYGAQETQYF
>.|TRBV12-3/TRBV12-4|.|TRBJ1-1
TGTGCCAGCAGCCCGTGGGGGACCTCTGAAGCTTTCTTT
CASSPWGTSEAFF
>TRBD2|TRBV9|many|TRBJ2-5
TGTGCCAGCAGCGTAGTAGCGGGGGGGGGGGAGACCCAGTACTTC
CASSVVAGGGETQYF
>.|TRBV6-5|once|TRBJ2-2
TGTGCCAGCAGTTTCGGACGGTCCGGCGGGGAGCTGTTTTTT
CASSFGRSGGELFF
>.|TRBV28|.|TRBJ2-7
TGTGCCAGCGGTCAGGGGCAGCCCTACGAGCAGTACTTC
CASGQGQPYEQYF
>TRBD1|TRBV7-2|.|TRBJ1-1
TGTGCCAGCAGCGCAGCTACAGGGGTGAACACTGAAGCTTTCTTT
CASSAATGVNTEAFF
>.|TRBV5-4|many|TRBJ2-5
TGTGCCAGCAGCTTAAATCGGGAGACCCAGTACTTC
CASSLNRETQYF
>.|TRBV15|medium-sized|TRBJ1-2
TGTGCCACCAGCAGAGATTATGGGGCGAACTATGGCTACACCTTC
CATSRDYGANYGYTF
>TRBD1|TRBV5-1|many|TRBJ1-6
TGCGCCAGCAGCTTGGGCCTGGGACAGGGGGGATCACCCCTCCACTTT
CASSLGLGQGGSPLHF
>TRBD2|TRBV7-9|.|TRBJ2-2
TGTGCCAGCAGCTTACGGCTAGCGGGAGTCAGAAACACCGGGGAGCTGTTTTTT
CASSLRLAGVRNTGELFF
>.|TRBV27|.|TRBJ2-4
TGTGCCAGCAGTTTAGGCTCACAGGGCCTAAACATTCAGTACTTC
CASSLGSQGLNIQYF
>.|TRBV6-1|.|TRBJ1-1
TGTGCCAGCAGTCAAGGGGTCACTGAAGCTTTCTTT
CASSQGVTEAFF
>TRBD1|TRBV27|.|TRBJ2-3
TGTGCCAGCAGCTCTGACAGGGGAAGCACGCAGTATTTT
CASSSDRGSTQYF
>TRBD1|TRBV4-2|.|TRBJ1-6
TGTGCCAGCAGCCAAGACGCATACATTACAGGGGGCTCCTATAATTCACCCCTCCACTTT
CASSQDAYITGGSYNSPLHF
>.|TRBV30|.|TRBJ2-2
TGTGCCTGGATAATCAGAAACACCGGGGAGCTGTTTTTT
CAWIIRNTGELFF
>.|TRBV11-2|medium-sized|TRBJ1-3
TGTGCCAGCAGCTTATGGGAGGAGGACACCATATATTTT
CASSLWEEDTIYF
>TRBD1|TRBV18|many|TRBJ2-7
TGTGCCAGCTCACCGTCGGGACAGCTCGAGCAGTACTTC
CASSPSGQLEQYF
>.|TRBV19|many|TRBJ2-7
TGTGCCAGTAGTCCTAGACGGGGGGCCTTGAGCTACGAGCAGTACTTC
CASSPRRGALSYEQYF
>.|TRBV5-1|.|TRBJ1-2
TGCGCCAGCAGCCGGGGGACCCCTTGTAACTATGGCTACACCTTC
CASSRGTPCNYGYTF
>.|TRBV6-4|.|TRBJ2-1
TGTGCCAGCAGTGACGACAGCTCCTACAATGAGCAGTTCTTC
CASSDDSSYNEQFF
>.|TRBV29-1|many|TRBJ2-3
TGCAGCGTTCCGGGAACGGGCGGGTCTAGCACAGATACGCAGTATTTT
CSVPGTGGSSTDTQYF
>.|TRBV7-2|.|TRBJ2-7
TGTGCCAGCAGCTTAGACGGCGACTTCTACGAGCAGTACTTC
CASSLDGDFYEQYF
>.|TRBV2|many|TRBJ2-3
TGTGCCAGCAGTGTCACAGATACGCAGTATTTT
CASSVTDTQYF
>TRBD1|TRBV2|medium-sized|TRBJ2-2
TGTGCCAGCAGTAGGACAGGGGTTGGCGGGGAGCTGTTTTTT
CASSRTGVGGELFF
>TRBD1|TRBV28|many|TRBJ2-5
TGTGCCAGCTTTTCGCGCCGTTTGGGACAGGGAAGGGGGGAGACCCAGTACTTC
CASFSRRLGQGRGETQYF
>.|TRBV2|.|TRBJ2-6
TGTGCCAGCAAAGACCGTTCCTCTGGGGCCAACGTCCTGACTTTC
CASKDRSSGANVLTF
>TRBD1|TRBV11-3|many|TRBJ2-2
TGTGCCAGCAGCCGAGGGACAGGTCTACCCGGGGAGCTGTTTTTT
CASSRGTGLPGELFF
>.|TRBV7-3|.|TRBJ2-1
TGCGCCAGCAGCCAGGGGTCCTACAATGAGCAGTTCTTC
CASSQGSYNEQFF
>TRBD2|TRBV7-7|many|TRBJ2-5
TGTGCTAGCAGCAAGGGACTAGCGGGGACAGAGACCCAGTACTTC
CASSKGLAGTETQYF
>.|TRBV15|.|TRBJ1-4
TGTGCCACCAGCTCAGACGACGGGGGGCTTCATGAAAAACTGTTTTTT
CATSSDDGGLHEKLFF
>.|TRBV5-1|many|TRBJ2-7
TGCGCCAGCGGACGGGACAAAGCCTACGAGCAGTACTTC
CASGRDKAYEQYF
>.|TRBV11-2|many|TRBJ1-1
TGTGCCAGCAGCTTAGGGACGAACACTGAAGCTTTCTTT
CASSLGTNTEAFF
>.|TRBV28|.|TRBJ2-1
TGTGCCAGCAGTCCCGGAGGTACGCGTCATCAGTGGTTCTTC
CASSPGGTRHQWFF
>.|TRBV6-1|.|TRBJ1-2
TGTGCCAGCAGTGAATCATCAGGGGCCTCGGGCTACACCTTC
CASSESSGASGYTF
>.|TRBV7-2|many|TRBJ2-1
TGTGCCAGCAGCTCCGTGAGGGATAGCTCCTACAATGAGCAGTTCTTC
CASSSVRDSSYNEQFF
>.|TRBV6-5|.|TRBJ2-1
TGTGCCAGCAGTTACACCCAGGGGGGTTACAATGAGCAGTTCTTC
CASSYTQGGYNEQFF
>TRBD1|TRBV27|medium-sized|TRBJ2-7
TGTGCCAGCAGTTCGTACAGGGGCACCTACGAGCAGTACTTC
CASSSYRGTYEQYF
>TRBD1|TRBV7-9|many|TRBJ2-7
TGTGCCAGCAGCTTAGCCCCGGTGACAGGGCCCCGGGGCCGTCGGTTAAGCTCCTACGAGCAGTACTTC
CASSLAPVTGPRGRRLSSYEQYF
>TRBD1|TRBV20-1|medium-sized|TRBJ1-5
TGCAGTGCTAGAGACCCCAGGGGGCAACATCAGCCCCAGCATTTT
CSARDPRGQHQPQHF
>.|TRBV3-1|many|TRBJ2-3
TGTGCCAGCAGCCCCACGTTGGGGGGACCTAGCGATACGCAGTATTTT
CASSPTLGGPSDTQYF
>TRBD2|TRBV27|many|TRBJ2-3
TGTGCCAGCAGTTTATCTCCTAGCGGGATAGGGGATACGCAGTATTTT
CASSLSPSGIGDTQYF
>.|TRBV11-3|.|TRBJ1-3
TGTGCCAGCAGCTTACCGACAGGACGCTCTGGAAACACCATATATTTT
CASSLPTGRSGNTIYF
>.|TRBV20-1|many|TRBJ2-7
TGCAGTGCTAGGGAAACTACGACCCCTTCGGAGCAGTACTTC
CSARETTTPSEQYF
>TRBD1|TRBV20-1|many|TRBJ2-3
TGCAGTGCTAAACCCACGGGACAGTTCTTCACAGATACGCAGTATTTT
CSAKPTGQFFTDTQYF
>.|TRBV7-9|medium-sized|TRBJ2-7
TGTGCCAGCACCGCGACCGGGCCATGGGAGCAGTACTTC
CASTATGPWEQYF
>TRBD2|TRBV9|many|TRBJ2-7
TGTGCCAGCAGCGTAGATACTAGCGGCTACGAGCAGTACTTC
CASSVDTSGYEQYF
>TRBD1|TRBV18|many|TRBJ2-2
TGTGCCAGCTCACCGACAGGGGGTACCGGGGAGCTGTTTTTT
CASSPTGGTGELFF
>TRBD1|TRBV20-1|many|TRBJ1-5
TGCAGTGCTAGAGGGCAGGGGGTTTGGCAGCCCCAGCATTTT
CSARGQGVWQPQHF
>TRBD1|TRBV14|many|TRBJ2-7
TGTGCCAGCAGCCAAGCGTACGGGACAGGGTCCGAGCAGTACTTC
CASSQAYGTGSEQYF
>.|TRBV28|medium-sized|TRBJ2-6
TGTGCCAGCAGTTGGGGGCTAGGGGCCTCTGGGGCCAACGTCCTGACTTTC
CASSWGLGASGANVLTF
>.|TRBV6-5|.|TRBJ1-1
TGTGCCAGCAGTTACATTATTCGGGGGACTGAAGCTTTCTTT
CASSYIIRGTEAFF
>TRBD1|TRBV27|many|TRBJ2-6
TGTGCCAGCAGTCTAATAGGGGACAGGGTCCGCTCTGGGGCCAACGTCCTGACTTTC
CASSLIGDRVRSGANVLTF
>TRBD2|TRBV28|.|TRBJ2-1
TGTGCCAGCAGTTTAGGGACTAGTCTCTACAATGAGCAGTTCTTC
CASSLGTSLYNEQFF